The source of this T cell receptor (beta chain) is a study of blood T cell repertoires in COVID-19 (dated by TCRdb to 2020 to 2021). Describing the broader study: Samples from collaborators originated in the United States, Italy and Spain and spanned both the acute and convalescent phases of COVID-19. The prospective study material was composed of cDNA or gDNA derived from T cells, B-cell-depleted T cells, or PBMCs. Subjects who had been exposed to COVID-19, were actively infected with it, or had recovered from it provided the deeply sampled blood TCRbeta repertoires that made up the dataset. The repertoires were released in a freely available public database meant as a resource for research on the immune response to SARS-CoV-2. Samples came from the ongoing ImmuneRACE study (first 160 participants) plus 1,254 subjects from 6 global collaborators. A de-identified subject ID, COVID-19 status, age in years and sex were almost always included in the sample metadata. HLA class I and class II types, where available, came from metadata supplied by the sample provider rather than from assay-based typing. Study-wide findings and limitations: Clinical and demographic metadata were provided uncurated, with the amount varying by source and participant.

Between the V and J ends, shortened by 2 bases and 0 bases respectively, the junction contains 13 bases. CDR1 and CDR2, per the germline V gene (reference sequence), are LGHDT and YNNKEL. From the cysteine through the phenylalanine, the CDR3 covers 16 amino acids. The read is trimmed to its CDR3 DNA, 48 bases read in frame from base 1. TCRbeta CDR3 regions were amplified from genomic DNA using the immunoSEQ Assay, a bias-controlled multiplex PCR. For the original study's pipeline: Within the assay, amplification of reference gene primers was used to estimate how many nucleated cells each sample contained. Sequence reads were collapsed and filtered to measure the absolute abundance of every unique TCRbeta CDR3 rearrangement. For each sample, productive Simpson clonality was calculated as the square root of Simpson's diversity index across productive rearrangements. The table comes from immuneACCESS by way of TCRdb, which keeps in-frame sequences with V and J called. Part of the clones is missing from these tables; in studies checked, under half for an unresolved V gene and the rest for unknown reasons. Clonal size and the V and J genes are those of that table, whereas D and trimming came from the DNA. This sample has about 130,000 clones in its table, and roughly 86% of those were observed once. The ten largest clones take up around 13% of the sample.

Concerning this clone: Its antigen remains unidentified. No base quality information exists; no much larger clone differs at one position.

Each collaborating institution followed its own protocols to collect whole blood in K2EDTA tubes. For TCRbeta analysis, collaborators shipped samples as frozen whole blood, isolated PBMCs, or DNA extracted from either of those sample types. The rearranged chain carries TRBV3-1 (or the pseudogene TRBV3-2) and TRBJ1-2; a weak D assignment points to TRBD1 (6 bases agree). Sequencing was carried out using peripheral blood. This receptor was obtained from a human donor in a cohort sampled during active COVID-19. The sequenced DNA is TGTGCCAGCAGCCAAAGAACAGGGTTTACTAACTATGGCTACACCTTC. The translation is CASSQRTGFTNYGYTF.